The entry that follows covers one T cell receptor beta chain sequence. Its antigen is currently unknown. Naive CD8 cells lacked CD45RO, underwent positive selection for CCR7 and left out terminally differentiated effector memory CD45RA+ cells. The table came from immunoSEQ multiplex PCR; TCRdb's copy has only in-frame clones and leaves some out. Of about 2.1 million clones listed, roughly 95% are singletons. These data come from a study of shared clonotypes between healthy human individuals. Study-wide results and caveats: Specimens sampled were limited to blood, with tissue repertoires likely differing. Across subsets, estimated richness was generally greater for naive than for memory populations.

Trimming took 0 bases from V and 3 from J, leaving 8 bases between them. CDR3 length: 15 residues. From germline, CDR1 is MNHNS and CDR2 SASEGT. The sequencing input was naive CD8+ T cells from PBMCs. This TCR was sampled from a young man in good health. Some clones in this sample may be carry-over from other donors' samples. V gene TRBV6-1 combines with J gene TRBJ2-2, with TRBD1 as a possible D gene (5 bases). Here the CDR3 reads CASSEATEDTGELFF. DNA for the CDR3: TGTGCCAGCAGTGAAGCGACAGAGGACACCGGGGAGCTGTTTTTT.